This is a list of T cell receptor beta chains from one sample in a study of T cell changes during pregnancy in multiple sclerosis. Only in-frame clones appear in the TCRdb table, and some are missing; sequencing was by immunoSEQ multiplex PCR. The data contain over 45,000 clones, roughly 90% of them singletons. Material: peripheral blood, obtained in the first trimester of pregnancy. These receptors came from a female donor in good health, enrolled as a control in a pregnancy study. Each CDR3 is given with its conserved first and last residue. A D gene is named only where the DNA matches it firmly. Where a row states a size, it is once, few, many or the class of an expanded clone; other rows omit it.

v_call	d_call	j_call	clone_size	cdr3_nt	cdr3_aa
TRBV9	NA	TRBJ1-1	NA	TGTGCCAGCAGCGTAGTAGGGGGTGGAGACACTGAAGCTTTCTTT	CASSVVGGGDTEAFF
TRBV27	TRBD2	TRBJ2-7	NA	TGTGCCAGCAGCCCCTGGGGGACTAGGAGCTACGAGCAGTACTTC	CASSPWGTRSYEQYF
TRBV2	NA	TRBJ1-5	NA	TGTGCCAGCAGTCCTGGACTTTCCGAGGCTCAGCCCCAGCATTTT	CASSPGLSEAQPQHF
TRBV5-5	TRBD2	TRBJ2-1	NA	TGTGCCAGCAGCTTGCCGACTAGCCTCAATGAGCAGTTCTTC	CASSLPTSLNEQFF
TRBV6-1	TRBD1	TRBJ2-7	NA	TGTGCCAGCAGTGTCGGACAGGGGGCCAACTACGAGCAGTACTTC	CASSVGQGANYEQYF
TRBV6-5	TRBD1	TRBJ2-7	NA	TGTGCCAGCAGTCCCGGACAGGGTCCCTTCTACGAGCAGTACTTC	CASSPGQGPFYEQYF
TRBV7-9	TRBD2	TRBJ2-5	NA	TGTGCCAGCAGCCGCGGGACTAGCTTCGATGAGACCCAGTACTTC	CASSRGTSFDETQYF
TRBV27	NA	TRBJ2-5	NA	TGTGCCAGCAGCCGCCGGGGGGAGACCCAGTACTTC	CASSRRGETQYF
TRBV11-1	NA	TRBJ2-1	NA	TGTGCCAGCAGCTTAGATGGACTTAGAGCTTACAATGAGCAGTTCTTC	CASSLDGLRAYNEQFF
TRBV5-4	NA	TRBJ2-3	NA	TGTGCCAGCAGCCATCGTAGTGGAGGGCCCACAGATACGCAGTATTTT	CASSHRSGGPTDTQYF
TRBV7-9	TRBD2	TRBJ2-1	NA	TGTGCCAGCAGCTTATTACTAGCGGAGGGGAATGAGCAGTTCTTC	CASSLLLAEGNEQFF
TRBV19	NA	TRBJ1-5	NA	TGTGCCAGTAGTATGACCACAGCCTATCAGCCCCAGCATTTT	CASSMTTAYQPQHF
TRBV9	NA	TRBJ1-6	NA	TGTGCCAGCAGCGTCAGCAGGTATAATTCACCCCTCCACTTT	CASSVSRYNSPLHF
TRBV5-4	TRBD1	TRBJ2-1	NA	TGTGCCAGCAGCTTGGAAAGGGTCAGGGGGCTTCCATCCTACAATGAGCAGTTCTTC	CASSLERVRGLPSYNEQFF
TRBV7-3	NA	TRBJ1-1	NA	TGTGCCAGCAGCTTAGTTCACGACCCCGCGGGCACTGAAGCTTTCTTT	CASSLVHDPAGTEAFF
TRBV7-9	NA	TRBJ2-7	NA	TGTGCCAGCAGGCCCTACAACAGAGACGAGCAGTACTTC	CASRPYNRDEQYF
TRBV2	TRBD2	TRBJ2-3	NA	TGTGCCAGCACCCGGACTAGCGCTCCTAGCACAGATACGCAGTATTTT	CASTRTSAPSTDTQYF
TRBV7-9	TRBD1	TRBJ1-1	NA	TGTGCCAGCAGCTTTATAGGGGGCGACACTGAAGCTTTCTTT	CASSFIGGDTEAFF
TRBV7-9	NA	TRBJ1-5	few	TGTGCCAGCACCATTTCGCCCCGAGTGAATCAGCCCCAGCATTTT	CASTISPRVNQPQHF
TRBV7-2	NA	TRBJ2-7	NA	TGTGCCAGCAGCCCCGCTGGTTACAGGTTGGTCGAGCAGTACTTC	CASSPAGYRLVEQYF
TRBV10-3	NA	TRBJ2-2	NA	TGTGCCGCCGGAGCAAGCAAGGGGACCGGGGAGCTGTTTTTT	CAAGASKGTGELFF
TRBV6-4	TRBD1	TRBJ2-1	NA	TGTGCCAGCAGTGACTCACCGCCGGACAGGGGGTTTGGTGAGCAGTTCTTC	CASSDSPPDRGFGEQFF
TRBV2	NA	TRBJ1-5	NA	TGTGCCAGCAGTCACAGAAACCAAGTAAGTCAGCCCCAGCATTTT	CASSHRNQVSQPQHF
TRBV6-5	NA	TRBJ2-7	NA	TGTGCCAGCAGTTCACACTACGAGCAGTACTTC	CASSSHYEQYF
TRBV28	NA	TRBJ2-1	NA	TGTGCCAGCACCCCCCCCCGACTCAACAATGAGCAGTTCTTC	CASTPPRLNNEQFF
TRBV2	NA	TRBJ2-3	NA	TGTGCCAGCAGTCGAAGGGGAGGATCTAGCACAGATACGCAGTATTTT	CASSRRGGSSTDTQYF
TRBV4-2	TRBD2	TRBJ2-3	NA	TGTGCCAGCAGCCAAGAGATGCGGGAGGGCCTAACAGATACGCAGTATTTT	CASSQEMREGLTDTQYF
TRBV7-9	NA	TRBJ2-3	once	TGTGCCAGCAGCTTTCGGACAGGCACAGATACGCAGTATTTT	CASSFRTGTDTQYF